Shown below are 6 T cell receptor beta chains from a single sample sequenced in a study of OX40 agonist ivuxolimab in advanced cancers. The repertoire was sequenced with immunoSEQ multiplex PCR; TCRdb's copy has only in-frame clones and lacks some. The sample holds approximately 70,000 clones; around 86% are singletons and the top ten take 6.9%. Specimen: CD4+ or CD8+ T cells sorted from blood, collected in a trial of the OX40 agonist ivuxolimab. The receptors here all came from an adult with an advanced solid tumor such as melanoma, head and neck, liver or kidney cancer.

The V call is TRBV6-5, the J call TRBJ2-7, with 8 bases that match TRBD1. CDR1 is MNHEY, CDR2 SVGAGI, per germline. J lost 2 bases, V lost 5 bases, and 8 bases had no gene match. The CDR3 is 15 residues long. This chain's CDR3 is CASSTRTGIPYEQYF. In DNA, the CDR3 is TGTGCCAGCAGTACCCGGACAGGGATTCCCTACGAGCAGTACTTC.

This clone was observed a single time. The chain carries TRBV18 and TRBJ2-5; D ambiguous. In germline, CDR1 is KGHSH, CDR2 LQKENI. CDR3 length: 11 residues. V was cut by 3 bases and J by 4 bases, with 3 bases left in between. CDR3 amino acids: CASSPVETQYF. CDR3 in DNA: TGTGCCAGCTCACCGGTAGAGACCCAGTACTTC.

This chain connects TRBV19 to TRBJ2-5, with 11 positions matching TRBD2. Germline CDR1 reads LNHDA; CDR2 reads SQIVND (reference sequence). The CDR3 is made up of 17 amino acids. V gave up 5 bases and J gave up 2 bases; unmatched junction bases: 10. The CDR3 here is CASSGNSGRGTQETQYF. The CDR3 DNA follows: TGTGCCAGTAGTGGGAATAGCGGGAGGGGCACACAAGAGACCCAGTACTTC.

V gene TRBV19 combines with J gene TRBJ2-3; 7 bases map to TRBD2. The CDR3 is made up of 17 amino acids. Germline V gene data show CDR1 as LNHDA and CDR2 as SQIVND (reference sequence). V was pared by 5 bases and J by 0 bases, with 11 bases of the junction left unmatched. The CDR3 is CASSAYGAGESTDTQYF. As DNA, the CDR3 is TGTGCCAGTAGTGCCTATGGGGCGGGAGAAAGCACAGATACGCAGTATTTT.

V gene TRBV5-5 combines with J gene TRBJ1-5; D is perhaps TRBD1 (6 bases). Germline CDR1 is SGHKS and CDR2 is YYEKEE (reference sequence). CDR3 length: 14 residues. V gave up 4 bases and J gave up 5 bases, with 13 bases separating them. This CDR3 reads CASSPGQIHQPQHF. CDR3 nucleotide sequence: TGTGCCAGCAGCCCAGGACAGATCCATCAGCCCCAGCATTTT.

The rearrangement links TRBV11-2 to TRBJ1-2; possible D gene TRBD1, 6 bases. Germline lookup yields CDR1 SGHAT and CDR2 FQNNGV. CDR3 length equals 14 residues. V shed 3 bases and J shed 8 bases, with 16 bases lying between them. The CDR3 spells CASSFAGQFNGYTF. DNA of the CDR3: TGTGCCAGCAGCTTTGCTGGACAGTTTAACGGCTACACCTTC.